The 27 T cell receptor beta chains reported below all come from one sample, sequenced in a study of cytomegalovirus exposure and HLA in healthy donors (dated by TCRdb to between 2016 and 2019). Receptor libraries were prepared by the immunoSEQ multiplex PCR assay. A mixture of 60 forward primers for TCR Vbeta segments and 13 reverse primers for TCR Jbeta segments was used in the multiplex PCR. In TCRdb, the immuneACCESS table is reduced to in-frame sequences with V and J assigned. These tables do not hold every clone; where another copy was compared, an unresolved V gene accounts for under half, and the others remain unexplained. In all, the sample holds around 30,000 clones, and roughly 66% of those were seen once. Approximately 42% of the sample comes from the top ten. The sample consisted of PBMCs. These receptors were taken from a male donor in good health and CMV-seropositive.

This clone has a single count. The V call is TRBV2, the J call TRBJ2-6; TRBD1 matches 9 bases. J gave up 0 bases and V 7 bases, and 7 bases lay outside the gene matches. Germline V lookup: CDR1 SNHLY, CDR2 FYNNEI. CDR3 length: 17 residues. The CDR3 sequence is CASTRDRASSGANVLTF. In nucleotides, the CDR3 is TGTGCCAGCACCCGGGACAGGGCCAGCTCTGGGGCCAACGTCCTGACTTTC.

The chain is built from TRBV5-1 and TRBJ2-7, with D hard to call. This CDR3 is 14 amino acids long. V was clipped by 6 bases and J by 5 bases, with 18 bases between them. Germline loops: CDR1 SGHRS, CDR2 YFSETQ. The DNA for the CDR3 is TGCGCCAGCACCCCCGGGTCCTCAGTGGACGAGCAGTACTTC. Translation: CASTPGSSVDEQYF.

J is TRBJ1-1 and V is TRBV10-1, with TRBD1 matching over 7 bases. The CDR3 is 13 amino acids. V lost 4 bases and J lost 8; bases outside the gene matches: 7. Per germline, CDR1 WNHNN and CDR2 SYGVQD (reference sequence). CDR3 sequence reads: CASSASSRGEAFF. The CDR3 bases are TGCGCCAGCAGTGCCTCCTCCAGGGGGGAAGCTTTCTTT.

The gene calls are TRBV7-3 and TRBJ2-7; tentatively, D is TRBD2 (5 bases). This CDR3 region has 15 residues. V was shortened by 0 bases and J by 4 bases, with 13 bases between the two germline ends. Per the germline V gene, CDR1 is SGHTA and CDR2 is FQGTGA. This chain's CDR3 is CASSLTGGLRYEQYF. CDR3 bases: TGTGCCAGCAGCTTAACAGGCGGGCTCCGATACGAGCAGTACTTC.

This chain uses TRBV2 with TRBJ2-3; possibly TRBD2 for D (5 bases). This CDR3 spans 15 amino acids. CDR1 is SNHLY and CDR2 is FYNNEI in the germline V gene. The V end was cut by 6 bases, the J end by 2 bases, with 15 bases between. The CDR3 DNA reads TGTGCCAGCAGCGGACTTCAGACTAACACAGATACGCAGTATTTT. Translated: CASSGLQTNTDTQYF.

This clone appeared a few times. Within the sample, other DNA sequences also encode this same CDR3. The rearrangement links TRBV18 to TRBJ1-1; no clear D gene. Trimming cost V 3 bases and J 0 bases, with 8 bases left between them. This CDR3 is 14 amino acids long. From germline, CDR1 is KGHSH and CDR2 LQKENI. The CDR3 loop is CASSPGLMNTEAFF. For the CDR3, the DNA is TGTGCCAGCTCACCCGGACTGATGAACACTGAAGCTTTCTTT.

The chain is built from TRBV19 and TRBJ1-2; D might be TRBD1 (6 bases). Deletions cut 3 bases from V and 4 bases from J, with 9 bases between. CDR1 is LNHDA and CDR2 is SQIVND in the germline V gene (reference sequence). The CDR3 has 13 residues. CDR3 sequence (DNA): TGTGCCAGTAGTATCGGCAGGGGCTATGGCTACACCTTC. Translated, it gives CASSIGRGYGYTF. The variable domain in full, completed from reference TRBV19 and TRBJ1-2, reads DGGITQSPKYLFRKEGQNVTLSCEQNLNHDAMYWYRQDPGQGLRLIYYSQIVNDFQKGDIAEGYSVSREKKESFPLTVTSAQKNPTAFYLCASSIGRGYGYTFGSGTRLTVV.

The table lists this clone with a few counts. V gene TRBV5-1 combines with J gene TRBJ2-5, with 10 bases lining up with TRBD2. The V segment lost 3 bases and the J segment 2 bases; nucleotides outside the gene matches: 13. CDR1 and CDR2 from the germline V gene are SGHRS and YFSETQ. The CDR3 sequence is 18 residues long. The CDR3 here is CASSWTGTSVLGQETQYF. Written as DNA, the CDR3 is TGCGCCAGCAGCTGGACCGGGACTAGCGTTCTGGGGCAAGAGACCCAGTACTTC.

V is TRBV6-1 and J is TRBJ2-5, with TRBD2 matching over 7 bases. Germline V gene sequence: CDR1 MNHNS, CDR2 SASEGT. V was clipped by 0 bases and J by 2 bases; unmatched bases: 3. The CDR3 consists of 15 residues. The CDR3 sequence is CASSEAQGGQETQYF. CDR3 DNA: TGTGCCAGCAGTGAAGCGCAGGGAGGGCAAGAGACCCAGTACTTC.

This rearrangement joins TRBV12-2 to TRBJ1-1. TRBV12-2 is noted as a pseudogene. The CDR3 consists of 13 residues. The CDR3 protein is CASRFSTDTEAFF. The DNA of the CDR3 is TGTGCAAGTCGCTTTTCCACGGACACTGAAGCTTTCTTT.

The rearrangement uses TRBV11-2 and TRBJ2-7; 8 bases fit TRBD1. There are 13 residues in the CDR3. From germline, CDR1 is SGHAT and CDR2 FQNNGV. Unmatched junction bases numbered 0, after V lost 1 base and J lost 4 bases. DNA of the CDR3: TGTGCCAGCAGCTTAGGGACAGGGTACGAGCAGTACTTC. Amino acids: CASSLGTGYEQYF.

The V and J genes are TRBV5-6 and TRBJ2-3; D gene unclear. This CDR3 is built from 15 residues. Trimming removed 2 bases from V and 5 bases from J, with 15 bases in between. The germline V gene has CDR1 SGHDT and CDR2 YYEEEE. The CDR3 sequence: CASSFWRQYIDTQYF. CDR3 DNA: TGTGCCAGCAGCTTCTGGCGGCAGTACATAGATACGCAGTATTTT.

V usage is TRBV27 and J usage is TRBJ2-7; TRBD1 is a possible D gene (6 bases). The V and J ends lost 6 bases and 2 bases respectively, with 17 bases between them. Germline lookup yields CDR1 MNHEY and CDR2 SMNVEV (reference sequence). This CDR3 has 15 amino acids. CDR3 region: CASRGLGRGTYEQYF. CDR3 in DNA: TGTGCCAGCAGAGGGTTGGGCAGGGGTACCTACGAGCAGTACTTC.

CDR3 protein: CASSVEGASGNTIYF. CDR3 bases: TGTGCCAGCAGCGTAGAGGGGGCTAGTGGAAACACCATATATTTT. The rearrangement joins TRBV9 to TRBJ1-3; 7 bases match TRBD1. Germline V gene data show CDR1 as SGDLS and CDR2 as YYNGEE. The CDR3 totals 15 residues. V shed 0 bases, J shed 3 bases, and the junction held 3 bases outside the gene matches.

The V call is TRBV5-6, the J call TRBJ1-4; the match to TRBD1 covers 8 bases. The CDR3 loop spans 15 amino acids. J was trimmed by 8 bases and V by 4 bases; bases with no gene match: 10. Per the germline V gene, CDR1 is SGHDT and CDR2 is YYEEEE. The CDR3 region is CASSIVGTGNEKLFF. The CDR3 DNA sequence: TGTGCCAGCAGCATAGTCGGGACAGGTAACGAAAAACTGTTTTTT.

The CDR3 bases are TGTGCCAGCAGCGCCGGGACAAGCTATGGCTACACCTTC. It codes for CASSAGTSYGYTF. The chain is built from TRBV9 and TRBJ1-2; perhaps TRBD1 as D (6 bases). The CDR3 extends over 13 amino acids. Germline CDR1 and CDR2: SGDLS and YYNGEE. V lost 3 bases and J 4 bases, leaving 10 bases between the germline ends. Together with reference TRBV9 and TRBJ1-2, the CDR3 gives the full variable domain: DSGVTQTPKHLITATGQRVTLRCSPRSGDLSVYWYQQSLDQGLQFLIQYYNGEERAKGNILERFSAQQFPDLHSELNLSSLELGDSALYFCASSAGTSYGYTFGSGTRLTVV.

Of note for this clone: The junction and the germline gene differ at one end; a read error may be behind it. The gene calls are TRBV7-9 and TRBJ2-6, with a possible D match to TRBD1 (6 bases). This CDR3 spans 16 amino acids. Germline lookup yields CDR1 SEHNR and CDR2 FQNEAQ (reference sequence). The CDR3 region is CSSSLRQDSGANVLTF. As DNA, the CDR3 is TGTTCCAGCAGCCTACGACAGGACTCTGGGGCCAACGTCCTGACTTTC.

This clone was detected only a few times. The chain links TRBV25-1 to TRBJ1-5; D uncertain. Germline V gives CDR1 MGHDK, CDR2 SYGVNS. This CDR3 spans 14 amino acids. V lost 1 base to trimming and J lost 6 bases, with 10 bases between them. The DNA of the CDR3 is TGTGCCAGCAGTGAATGGGAGAGGGCTCAGCCCCAGCATTTT. This sequence encodes CASSEWERAQPQHF.

This clone was seen only a few times. The chain combines TRBV19 with TRBJ1-6; 7 nucleotides agree with TRBD1. The CDR3 extends over 15 amino acids. Germline CDR1 is LNHDA and CDR2 is SQIVND (reference sequence). J gave up 8 bases and V 4 bases, and 8 bases lay outside the gene matches. The DNA for the CDR3 is TGTGCCAGTAGTACGAGACAGGGTGGTGATTCACCCCTCCACTTT. Its translation is CASSTRQGGDSPLHF. Supplemented by reference TRBV19 and TRBJ1-6, the full variable domain reads DGGITQSPKYLFRKEGQNVTLSCEQNLNHDAMYWYRQDPGQGLRLIYYSQIVNDFQKGDIAEGYSVSREKKESFPLTVTSAQKNPTAFYLCASSTRQGGDSPLHFGNGTRLTVT.

The chain employs TRBV15 and TRBJ2-1; 7 bases map to TRBD2. This CDR3 comprises 16 residues. Trimming at V came to 1 base and at J to 9 bases, leaving 12 bases not matched to a gene. The germline V gene encodes CDR1 LNHNV and CDR2 YYDKDF (reference sequence). The CDR3 coding sequence is TGTGCCACCAGCAGAGGGTTCCGGGAGGAGATGGTTGAGCAGTTCTTC. This gives the protein CATSRGFREEMVEQFF.

V is TRBV30 and J is TRBJ2-7; the D gene is possibly TRBD2 (6 bases). The ends were cut back, 0 bases at V and 5 bases at J, with 14 bases in the middle. CDR3 length equals 14 residues. Germline V gene lookup returns CDR1 GTSNPN and CDR2 SVGIG (reference sequence). This CDR3 is CAWSVYATRNEQYF. CDR3 nucleotide sequence: TGTGCCTGGAGTGTATACGCGACTAGGAACGAGCAGTACTTC.

In its sample, this clone was seen once. The genes are TRBV5-5 and TRBJ2-5; possibly TRBD1 for D (5 bases). V lost 6 bases to trimming and J lost 4 bases, with 13 bases between them. The CDR3 length is 13 residues. Looked up from germline, CDR1 is SGHKS and CDR2 is YYEKEE (reference sequence). DNA of the CDR3: TGTGCCAGCACCACCGGTGACAGAGAGACCCAGTACTTC. Residues: CASTTGDRETQYF.

The chain carries TRBV7-8 and TRBJ1-1; D ambiguous. Per the germline V gene, CDR1 is SGHVS and CDR2 is FQNEAQ. The CDR3 covers 12 residues. The V end was cut by 4 bases, the J end by 1 base, with 4 bases between. CDR3 bases: TGTGCCAGCAGCTATAAGAACACTGAAGCTTTCTTT. Translating gives CASSYKNTEAFF. Filled out from reference TRBV7-8 and TRBJ1-1, the complete variable domain reads GAGVSQSPRYKVAKRGQDVALRCDPISGHVSLFWYQQALGQGPEFLTYFQNEAQLDKSGLPSDRFFAERPEGSVSTLKIQRTQQEDSAVYLCASSYKNTEAFFGQGTRLTVV.

The V gene is TRBV4-2, the J gene TRBJ1-2, with D maybe TRBD1 (5 bases). From germline, CDR1 is LGHNA and CDR2 YNFKEQ. The CDR3 is 12 amino acids. The germline V and J ends were trimmed by 2 bases and 6 bases, with 7 bases remaining between them. CDR3 sequence (DNA): TGTGCCAGCAGCCAAATAGGGGATGGCTACACCTTC. It translates to CASSQIGDGYTF.

This clone was observed a few times. The chain combines TRBV14 with TRBJ1-1; perhaps TRBD1 as D (5 bases). V shed 4 bases and J shed 4 bases, with 10 bases lying between them. Looked up from germline, CDR1 is SGHDN and CDR2 is FVKESK. The CDR3 contains 13 residues. The CDR3, as DNA: TGTGCCAGCAGCCTCTTGACAGTCACTGAAGCTTTCTTT. It translates to CASSLLTVTEAFF.

The rearrangement uses TRBV9 and TRBJ1-3; a possible D gene is TRBD1 (6 bases). The CDR3 is made up of 15 amino acids. Deletions cut 1 base from V and 1 base from J, with 9 bases between. Germline values: CDR1 SGDLS, CDR2 YYNGEE. The CDR3 bases are TGTGCCAGCAGCGTACACAGGGCTTCTGGAAACACCATATATTTT. This gives the protein CASSVHRASGNTIYF.

This clone was found a few times. The rearrangement uses TRBV6-1 and TRBJ2-2; TRBD1 is a possible D gene (6 bases). The CDR3 extends over 15 amino acids. V was cut by 3 bases and J by 1 base, with 9 bases left in between. Germline V CDR1 and CDR2: MNHNS, SASEGT. CDR3 sequence reads: CASSELTGNTGELFF. Here the CDR3 DNA reads TGTGCCAGCAGTGAGCTGACAGGGAACACCGGGGAGCTGTTTTTT.